This TCR beta chain appears in the sequencing data of a study of blood T cell repertoires in COVID-19. Study summary: PBMCs, B-cell-depleted T cells, or T cells provided the cDNA or gDNA that made up the material.

As originally analysed: From reference gene primer amplification, estimates of nucleated cell counts were derived. Profiling relied on immunoSEQ multiplex PCR, and the TCRdb table lists in-frame clones only, not all of them. The V and J calls and clone size are taken from that table; D and trimming were inferred from the DNA. The repertoire consists of more than 50,000 clones, with around 86% occurring once and the leading ten covering about 12%. J lost 6 bases, V lost 5 bases, and 10 bases had no gene match. This CDR3 region has 15 residues. Germline V gene data show CDR1 as LGHNT and CDR2 as FRNRAP.

The chain combines TRBV12-5 with TRBJ2-1; 7 nucleotides align to TRBD1. Sequencing input: peripheral blood. This TCR came from a human donor in a cohort sampled during active COVID-19. The CDR3 spells CASGPRARGLNEQFF. The CDR3 region has the DNA TGTGCTAGTGGTCCTAGGGCAAGGGGGCTCAATGAGCAGTTCTTC.